The T cell receptor beta chain described here comes from a study of cytomegalovirus exposure and HLA in healthy donors. Regarding the study as a whole: The classifier reportedly diagnosed cytomegalovirus status with high sensitivity and specificity. TCR beta V- and J-gene trimming was later associated with a missense DCLRE1C variant. Sequencing had likely introduced a cluster of highly shared sequence variants as an artifact.

Primers included in the PCR were 60 Vbeta and 13 Jbeta primers. The assay was immunoSEQ multiplex PCR, and TCRdb's table has in-frame clones only and misses some. Of 100,000 to 150,000 clones listed, around 72% are singletons. A word on this clone: Antigen specificity is unknown.

Source material: PBMCs. The TCR comes from a middle-aged woman in good health and CMV-seropositive.

This chain's CDR3 is CASSVGQGPNTEAFF. The CDR3 DNA sequence: TGTGCCAGCAGCGTAGGACAGGGCCCAAACACTGAAGCTTTCTTT. This sequence joins TRBV9 and TRBJ1-1; 7 bases agree with TRBD1. The CDR3 has 15 amino acids. The germline V gene encodes CDR1 SGDLS and CDR2 YYNGEE. J gave up 2 bases and V 0 bases, and 4 bases lay outside the gene matches.